The 4 T cell receptor beta chains given below trace back to one sample, sequenced in a study of T-cell memory formation after mild COVID-19. TCRdb recomputed calls from the 5' RACE reads with MiXCR, one row per CDR3 protein. The sample shows roughly 380,000 distinct CDR3 sequences, approximately 29% of them seen only once. Sequencing was carried out using PBMCs or a T cell subset sorted from them (not recorded which). Receptors originate from an adult woman who had mild COVID-19 (a few samples of this study predate the infection). Cell type and time point are not known.

The chain employs TRBV11-3 and TRBJ2-3; 7 bases fit TRBD2. Germline V lookup: CDR1 SGHNT, CDR2 YENEEA. After removal of 5 bases from V and 5 bases from J, the junction contained 7 bases not matched to a gene. The CDR3 sequence is 14 residues long. This chain's CDR3 is CASSAGVLGDTQYF. CDR3 DNA: TGTGCCAGCAGCGCGGGGGTGCTGGGAGATACGCAGTATTTT.

This CDR3 reads CSARGLSGRGLRTDTQYF. CDR3 nucleotide sequence: TGCAGTGCTAGAGGTCTCAGCGGGAGGGGGCTACGCACAGATACGCAGTATTTT. V is TRBV20-1 and J is TRBJ2-3; 10 bases match TRBD2. J gave up 1 base and V 1 base, and 11 bases lay outside the gene matches. The V gene's germline CDR1 is DFQATT and CDR2 SNEGSKA (reference sequence). This CDR3 contains 18 residues.

The chain links TRBV5-1 to TRBJ2-7; 7 bases line up with TRBD1. The V and J ends lost 4 bases and 0 bases, in that order; junction bases with no gene match: 7. The germline V gene has CDR1 SGHRS and CDR2 YFSETQ. The CDR3 covers 15 residues. This CDR3 reads CASSTYRDSSYEQYF. CDR3 sequence (DNA): TGCGCCAGCAGCACCTACCGGGACAGCTCCTACGAGCAGTACTTC.

This clonotype was detected only a few times. The rearrangement links TRBV7-9 to TRBJ2-3; TRBD2 aligns across 10 bases. The CDR3 is made up of 18 amino acids. The germline V gene encodes CDR1 SEHNR and CDR2 FQNEAQ (reference sequence). The V segment lost 5 bases and the J segment 5 bases; nucleotides outside the gene matches: 16. CDR3 bases: TGTGCCAGCAGCCAAGGACTAGCGGAGTCTATTATGGAAGATACGCAGTATTTT. Residues: CASSQGLAESIMEDTQYF.